The 7 T cell receptor beta chains below all came from one sample that was sequenced in a study of a mutant IDH1 vaccine in newly diagnosed glioma. These receptors lack a known antigen. Sequencing used immunoSEQ multiplex PCR; TCRdb keeps in-frame clones, though not all of them. The data show roughly 57,000 clones, about nine tenths seen once. Sample time point: week 11, during vaccination. Vaccination used 300 ug of mutant IDH1 20-mer peptide per dose, with topical imiquimod. The sample here was PBMCs, taken from a glioma patient whose treatment included an IDH1 peptide vaccine. The receptors originated from a man between 35 and 55 years old with glioma.

The J gene is TRBJ1-1, the V gene TRBV5-1; D is unresolved. The V and J ends lost 0 bases and 1 base respectively, with 16 bases between them. The length of the CDR3 is 17 residues. Germline V gene sequence: CDR1 SGHRS, CDR2 YFSETQ. CDR3 DNA sequence: TGCGCCAGCAGCTTGGGGACCGTCCCACGGGGGAACACTGAAGCTTTCTTT. This translates into CASSLGTVPRGNTEAFF. The full variable domain, rest sourced from reference TRBV5-1 and TRBJ1-1, is KAGVTQTPRYLIKTRGQQVTLSCSPISGHRSVSWYQQTPGQGLQFLFEYFSETQRNKGNFPGRFSGRQFSNSRSEMNVSTLELGDSALYLCASSLGTVPRGNTEAFFGQGTRLTVV.

The chain uses TRBV11-1 and TRBJ2-7; TRBD1 aligns across 7 bases. There are 14 residues in the CDR3. V was clipped by 5 bases and J by 6 bases; unmatched bases: 10. Germline values: CDR1 SGHAT, CDR2 FQDESV (reference sequence). The chain's CDR3 is CASSPDRADSEQYF. In DNA form, the CDR3 reads TGTGCCAGCAGCCCCGACAGGGCGGACAGCGAGCAGTACTTC.

The chain recombines TRBV5-6 with TRBJ1-2, with no clear D. The V and J ends lost 2 bases and 3 bases respectively, with 8 bases between them. CDR3 length: 13 residues. CDR1 and CDR2 from the germline V gene are SGHDT and YYEEEE. The CDR3 loop reads CASSFRVYYGYTF. CDR3 sequence (DNA): TGTGCCAGCAGCTTTCGCGTCTACTATGGCTACACCTTC. Full variable domain (remainder filled in from reference TRBV5-6 and TRBJ1-2): DAGVTQSPTHLIKTRGQQVTLRCSPKSGHDTVSWYQQALGQGPQFIFQYYEEEERQRGNFPDRFSGHQFPNYSSELNVNALLLGDSALYLCASSFRVYYGYTFGSGTRLTVV.

The chain carries TRBV11-3 and TRBJ2-2; TRBD2 matches at 8 bases. V shed 0 bases and J 9 bases; nucleotides not matched to a gene: 9. Germline V gives CDR1 SGHNT, CDR2 YENEEA. The CDR3 is made up of 16 amino acids. CDR3 loop: CASSLDRGGRGRELFF. The CDR3 nucleotides are TGTGCCAGCAGCTTAGATCGGGGGGGCCGAGGCCGGGAGCTGTTTTTT.

V and J are TRBV28 and TRBJ1-5; D is unclear. The CDR3 covers 15 residues. V was clipped by 4 bases and J by 3 bases, with 13 bases between them. Germline values: CDR1 MDHEN, CDR2 SYDVKM. CDR3 region: CASSSRSTPNQPQHF. CDR3 DNA sequence: TGTGCCAGCAGTTCCCGAAGTACACCCAATCAGCCCCAGCATTTT.

This clone was detected once. The chain is built from TRBV5-1 and TRBJ1-1, with D possibly matching TRBD1 (5 bases). The CDR3 sequence is 14 residues long. CDR1 and CDR2 from the germline V gene are SGHRS and YFSETQ. V was cut by 5 bases and J by 1 base, with 12 bases left in between. The CDR3: CASRRGTGNTEAFF. The CDR3 coding sequence is TGCGCCAGCAGACGGGGGACGGGGAACACTGAAGCTTTCTTT. Full variable domain (remainder filled in from reference TRBV5-1 and TRBJ1-1): KAGVTQTPRYLIKTRGQQVTLSCSPISGHRSVSWYQQTPGQGLQFLFEYFSETQRNKGNFPGRFSGRQFSNSRSEMNVSTLELGDSALYLCASRRGTGNTEAFFGQGTRLTVV.

This rearrangement joins TRBV7-3 to TRBJ2-7; TRBD2 aligns across 9 bases. In germline, CDR1 is SGHTA, CDR2 FQGTGA. V lost 5 bases to trimming and J lost 1 base; unmatched junction nucleotides: 9. CDR3 length: 16 residues. The DNA of the CDR3 is TGTGCCAGCAGCCTTGGAGCGGCGGGAGGGTCCTACGAGCAGTACTTC. Encoded protein: CASSLGAAGGSYEQYF.